The present T cell receptor (beta chain) was sequenced within a study of Graves' ophthalmopathy and Graves' hyperthyroidism. Study-level points and caveats: Blood was where most expanded thyroid clonotypes above 0.001 frequency also turned up.

Patients in the hyperthyroidism group, adults aged 18 to 65, were newly diagnosed, under 2 months' duration. This clonotype was observed many times. Its antigen remains unidentified. Amplified TCR beta CDR3 regions were obtained using RNA transcripts as template. The workflow started with a first-round RT-PCR run with HTBI primers and then moved on to a second-round multiplex PCR. MiXCR was run by TCRdb on the multiplex PCR reads, yielding one entry per CDR3 protein. The table includes about 400,000 distinct CDR3 sequences, over 20% detected once. V lost 6 bases and J lost 8, with 22 bases in between. The CDR3 covers 15 residues. Germline V CDR1 and CDR2: MNHNS, SASEGT.

The sequencing input was peripheral blood. The clonotype originates from a woman younger than 30 with stable Graves' hyperthyroidism. The rearrangement links TRBV6-1 to TRBJ1-2; D is perhaps TRBD1 (5 bases). CDR3 coding DNA: TGTGCCAGCAGCCCCCGTAGGGAACGGGGCAGCGGCTACACCTTC. Translating gives CASSPRRERGSGYTF.